The clone carrying this TCR beta chain has only a few counts. Its specificity is not known. The sample comes from a study of early T cells in non-severe SARS-CoV-2 infection. On the study more broadly: Sequencing was performed on bulk RNA from unsorted whole blood, leaving chains unpaired.

TCRdb re-analysed the 5' RACE reads in MiXCR, keeping a single row per CDR3 protein. Among 20,000 to 30,000 distinct CDR3 sequences listed, 4.5% to 7% were seen once. Overall study results and limits: Using VDJdb, the matching emphasized anti-spike CD8 responses while missing private and CD4 specificities.

This CDR3 comprises 13 residues. CDR1 DFQATT and CDR2 SNEGSKA come from the germline V gene (reference sequence). The trim removed 5 bases at V and 5 bases at J, leaving 4 bases unmatched. This TCR came from an adult who was a healthcare worker with PCR-confirmed SARS-CoV-2 infection or an uninfected control (not recorded which). Sequencing input: whole blood. The chain employs TRBV20-1 and TRBJ2-3; 10 nucleotides match TRBD2. The CDR3 spells CSALAGALDTQYF. CDR3 nucleotides: TGCAGTGCTCTAGCGGGGGCATTAGATACGCAGTATTTT.